These 4 T cell receptor beta chains were sequenced from one sample in a study of cytomegalovirus exposure and HLA in healthy donors. The PCR was carried out with 60 Vbeta primers and 13 Jbeta primers. Profiling relied on immunoSEQ multiplex PCR, and the TCRdb table lists in-frame clones only, not all of them. In the table there are about 120,000 clones, approximately 81% of which are singletons. Source material: PBMCs. The receptor set was obtained from a man aged 25-45 years in good health and CMV-seropositive.

This rearrangement joins TRBV5-1 to TRBJ2-3, with D maybe TRBD1 (5 bases). Trimming stripped 2 bases from V and 6 bases from J, with 13 bases between. CDR1 SGHRS and CDR2 YFSETQ come from the germline V gene. The CDR3 covers 14 residues. CDR3: CASSLLRAGDTQYF. The CDR3, as DNA: TGCGCCAGCAGCTTACTACGGGCAGGGGATACGCAGTATTTT.

CDR3 protein: CASRGGSRGSPLHF. CDR3 coding DNA: TGTGCCAGCAGAGGAGGCTCCCGGGGTTCACCCCTCCACTTT. V and J are TRBV9 and TRBJ1-6; D not resolved. There are 14 residues in the CDR3. Germline values: CDR1 SGDLS, CDR2 YYNGEE. Deletions cut 5 bases from V and 9 bases from J, with 15 bases between.

The CDR3 loop is CASSLLGRGGVTEAFF. The CDR3 DNA sequence: TGTGCCAGCAGCCTACTCGGGCGCGGGGGTGTCACTGAAGCTTTCTTT. This chain links TRBV5-6 with TRBJ1-1, with D maybe TRBD1 (5 bases). Germline assignment: CDR1 SGHDT and CDR2 YYEEEE. The CDR3 has 16 residues. The germline V and J ends were trimmed by 4 bases and 4 bases, with 20 bases remaining between them.

This chain links TRBV27 with TRBJ1-5; 12 nucleotides agree with TRBD1. Germline assignment: CDR1 MNHEY and CDR2 SMNVEV (reference sequence). The CDR3 has 17 residues. V gave up 2 bases and J gave up 6 bases; unmatched junction bases: 8. The CDR3 coding sequence is TGTGCCAGCAGTTTAGGGCCGGGACAGGGGGCTAGTCAGCCCCAGCATTTT. Its translation: CASSLGPGQGASQPQHF.